The 12 T cell receptor beta chains in this list originate from one sample, sequenced in a study of cytomegalovirus exposure and HLA in healthy donors. The PCR made use of 60 Vbeta and 13 Jbeta primers. Profiling relied on immunoSEQ multiplex PCR, and the TCRdb table lists in-frame clones only, not all of them. The table lists 120,000 or so clones, approximately 80% of them singletons. Sequenced sample: PBMCs. Source of these receptors: a man aged 18-30 years in good health and CMV-seronegative.

The chain combines TRBV5-6 with TRBJ1-4, with 8 bases identical to TRBD1. This CDR3 has 17 residues. The V gene's germline CDR1 is SGHDT and CDR2 YYEEEE. The trim removed 2 bases at V and 7 bases at J, leaving 13 bases unmatched. The CDR3 sequence is CASSLLQGDGIGEKLFF. CDR3 DNA: TGTGCCAGCAGCTTATTACAGGGGGATGGAATCGGTGAAAAACTGTTTTTT.

V is TRBV2 and J is TRBJ2-4, with 11 bases matching TRBD2. The V segment lost 4 bases and the J segment 0 bases; nucleotides outside the gene matches: 5. The length of the CDR3 is 17 residues. Germline V gene data show CDR1 as SNHLY and CDR2 as FYNNEI. As DNA, the CDR3 is TGTGCCAGCAGTGCTAGACTAGCGGGGCTAGCCAAAAACATTCAGTACTTC. Amino acid sequence: CASSARLAGLAKNIQYF.

The CDR3 here is CASSYGSHYEQYF. In DNA form, the CDR3 reads TGTGCCAGCAGTTACGGTAGCCACTACGAGCAGTACTTC. This chain links TRBV27 with TRBJ2-7, with unresolved D. The CDR3 consists of 13 residues. V was pared by 4 bases and J by 3 bases, with 10 bases between. Looked up from germline, CDR1 is MNHEY and CDR2 is SMNVEV (reference sequence).

The chain carries TRBV9 and TRBJ1-2, with 9 bases lining up with TRBD1. V lost 0 bases to trimming and J lost 7 bases; unmatched junction nucleotides: 7. In germline, CDR1 is SGDLS, CDR2 YYNGEE. The CDR3 runs 15 residues. CDR3 in amino acids: CASSVVTGGEGGYTF. DNA of the CDR3: TGTGCCAGCAGCGTAGTGACAGGGGGGGAAGGTGGCTACACCTTC.

DNA of the CDR3: TGTGCCAGCAGCCAAGAAGAGGGACAGAATAGTTATCACGCAGATACGCAGTATTTT. Protein: CASSQEEGQNSYHADTQYF. J is TRBJ2-3 and V is TRBV14; 7 nucleotides agree with TRBD1. Germline V gene lookup returns CDR1 SGHDN and CDR2 FVKESK. J lost 4 bases, V lost 0 bases, and 16 bases had no gene match. CDR3 length equals 19 residues.

Written as DNA, the CDR3 is TGTGCCAGCAGCTTAGTGGGACAGGTGACGTCGCGGAATTCACCCCTCCACTTT. It specifies CASSLVGQVTSRNSPLHF. This chain connects TRBV7-9 to TRBJ1-6, with TRBD1 matching 8 bases. This CDR3 is 18 amino acids long. V was pared by 1 base and J by 7 bases, with 12 bases of the junction left unmatched. CDR1 is SEHNR and CDR2 is FQNEAQ in the germline V gene (reference sequence). Full variable domain (outside the CDR3, taken from reference TRBV7-9 and TRBJ1-6): DTGVSQNPRHKITKRGQNVTFRCDPISEHNRLYWYRQTLGQGPEFLTYFQNEAQLEKSRLLSDRFSAERPKGSFSTLEIQRTEQGDSAMYLCASSLVGQVTSRNSPLHFGNGTRLTVT.

The rearrangement uses TRBV6-1 and TRBJ2-7, with D maybe TRBD1 (5 bases). Per germline, CDR1 MNHNS and CDR2 SASEGT. The V and J ends lost 6 bases and 0 bases respectively, with 12 bases between them. CDR3 size: 14 residues. CDR3: CASRKPDSSYEQYF. For the CDR3, the DNA is TGTGCCAGCAGAAAGCCCGACAGCTCCTACGAGCAGTACTTC.

This sequence joins TRBV11-1 and TRBJ2-1; 7 nucleotides align to TRBD2. Per the germline V gene, CDR1 is SGHAT and CDR2 is FQDESV (reference sequence). The CDR3 has 15 residues. Losses at the gene ends were 5 bases for V and 3 bases for J; bases not matched to a gene: 7. The DNA for the CDR3 is TGTGCCAGCAGCCTACCAGCGGGGCGCTACAATGAGCAGTTCTTC. Its translation is CASSLPAGRYNEQFF.

The chain couples TRBV28 to TRBJ1-5, with TRBD1 identical over 10 bases. Per germline, CDR1 MDHEN and CDR2 SYDVKM. The CDR3 is 17 amino acids. V gave up 5 bases and J gave up 0 bases; unmatched junction bases: 7. Here the CDR3 DNA reads TGTGCCAGCAGTCTGGGACAGGGGAGGGATAGCAATCAGCCCCAGCATTTT. Its protein is CASSLGQGRDSNQPQHF. The whole variable domain, remainder taken from reference TRBV28 and TRBJ1-5, is DVKVTQSSRYLVKRTGEKVFLECVQDMDHENMFWYRQDPGLGLRLIYFSYDVKMKEKGDIPEGYSVSREKKERFSLILESASTNQTSMYLCASSLGQGRDSNQPQHFGDGTRLSIL.

The chain combines TRBV6-6 with TRBJ2-7; tentative D call: TRBD1 (6 bases). Germline V CDR1 and CDR2: MNHNY, SVGAGI (reference sequence). The CDR3 runs to 14 residues. Trimming shortened V by 0 bases and J by 7 bases, and 13 bases separated the two germline ends. The CDR3 DNA is TGTGCCAGCAGTTACTCATCAGGACAGCGGGAGCAGTACTTC. Amino acids: CASSYSSGQREQYF.

The chain carries TRBV29-1 and TRBJ1-1; 8 bases map to TRBD1. CDR1 and CDR2 from the germline V gene are SQVTM and ANQGSEA. V was clipped by 5 bases and J by 2 bases; unmatched bases: 4. The CDR3 sequence is 13 residues long. The CDR3, as DNA: TGCAGCGTTTCAACAGGGGGAAACACTGAAGCTTTCTTT. The encoded protein is CSVSTGGNTEAFF.

This clone was observed a single time. The V gene is TRBV11-2, the J gene TRBJ2-2; TRBD2 aligns across 8 bases. Germline V lookup: CDR1 SGHAT, CDR2 FQNNGV. CDR3 size: 17 residues. Germline trimming cut 0 bases from V and 4 bases from J; bases unmatched to any gene: 7. The CDR3 loop reads CASSLERRGALTGELFF. The CDR3 DNA follows: TGTGCCAGCAGCTTAGAGAGGCGGGGGGCCCTCACCGGGGAGCTGTTTTTT.